These T cell receptor beta chains were read from a single sample in a study of OX40 agonist ivuxolimab in advanced cancers. Libraries were prepared by immunoSEQ multiplex PCR; TCRdb keeps only in-frame clonotypes and omits some of them. The table records roughly 86,000 clones, approximately 90% of them present only once. This sample comprised CD4+ or CD8+ T cells sorted from blood, obtained in a trial of the OX40 agonist ivuxolimab. These receptors all stem from an adult with an advanced solid tumor such as melanoma, head and neck, liver or kidney cancer. Both conserved end residues are part of each CDR3. D genes are given only for firm matches. The size of a clone is reported for some rows only, either as once, few or many, or as a class for expanded clones.

J	D	V	size	DNA	CDR3
TRBJ2-1	NA	TRBV19	NA	TGTGCCAGTAGGCTCGGGGGAAGCTCCTACAATGAGCAGTTCTTC	CASRLGGSSYNEQFF
TRBJ2-2	TRBD2	TRBV9	NA	TGTGCCAGCAGCGTAGTAGCGGGGCAGAACACCGGGGAGCTGTTTTTT	CASSVVAGQNTGELFF
TRBJ2-7	NA	TRBV30	NA	TGTGCCTGGAGTGTAGGGGGAGGGATGAGTAACGAGCAGTACTTC	CAWSVGGGMSNEQYF
TRBJ1-2	NA	TRBV19	NA	TGTGCCAGTTATCGGGGCCATCTCTATGGCTACACCTTC	CASYRGHLYGYTF
TRBJ2-7	NA	TRBV27	NA	TGTGCCAGCAGTGCCACCTACGAGCAGTACTTC	CASSATYEQYF
TRBJ2-7	NA	TRBV7-3	NA	TGTGCCAGCAGCCCCGCCCACGGCTACGAGCAGTACTTC	CASSPAHGYEQYF
TRBJ2-1	NA	TRBV29-1	NA	TGCAGCGTTGAAATGGGCAATGAGCAGTTCTTC	CSVEMGNEQFF
TRBJ1-2	NA	TRBV7-9	NA	TGTGCCAGCAGCTTAGTTCTGGGCGGGTGGGACTACACCTTC	CASSLVLGGWDYTF
TRBJ2-7	TRBD2	TRBV4-1	NA	TGTGCCAGCAGCCAACAACGACTAGCGGGAGGGCATGAGCAGTACTTC	CASSQQRLAGGHEQYF
TRBJ2-5	NA	TRBV9	NA	TGTGCCAGCAGCGTAGCTGAGTACAAGGACGGACAAGAGACCCAGTACTTC	CASSVAEYKDGQETQYF
TRBJ2-5	TRBD2	TRBV10-1	NA	TGCGCCAGCAGTGAGCAAGGACTAGCGGGACAAGAGACCCAGTACTTC	CASSEQGLAGQETQYF
TRBJ1-1	NA	TRBV6-1	NA	TGTGCCAGCTTCGTCCCGAGGGACACTGAAGCTTTCTTT	CASFVPRDTEAFF
TRBJ2-7	NA	TRBV28	NA	TGTGCCAGCAGTTTCGAGGGCTACCGCTACGAGCAGTACTTC	CASSFEGYRYEQYF
TRBJ2-1	NA	TRBV28	NA	TGTGCCAGCAGTCCTGAAGGGAGCTCCTACAATGAGCAGTTCTTC	CASSPEGSSYNEQFF
TRBJ2-7	NA	TRBV28	NA	TGTGCCAGCAGTCTCCCACGAGGAGCGGAAGAAGGCTACGAGCAGTACTTC	CASSLPRGAEEGYEQYF
TRBJ2-1	NA	TRBV5-4	NA	TGTGCCAGCAGCGGGACGAATAATGAGCAGTTCTTC	CASSGTNNEQFF
TRBJ2-7	NA	TRBV29-1	NA	TGCAGCGTAAACTTCAGGGACTTGTTAGACGAGCAGTACTTC	CSVNFRDLLDEQYF
TRBJ2-4	NA	TRBV27	NA	TGTGCCAGCAGTCGGACGGACGGAGACATTCAGTACTTC	CASSRTDGDIQYF
TRBJ2-7	NA	TRBV7-9	NA	TGTGCCAGCAGCTTAGCCGGAGACAGGCAGTACTTC	CASSLAGDRQYF
TRBJ1-3	NA	TRBV9	few	TGTGCCAGCAGCGTAGAAGGGCCCGGAAACACCATATATTTT	CASSVEGPGNTIYF
TRBJ2-3	TRBD1	TRBV9	NA	TGTGCCAGCAGCGGACGACAGGGCGATAGCACAGATACGCAGTATTTT	CASSGRQGDSTDTQYF
TRBJ1-1	NA	TRBV6-1	NA	TGTGCCAGCAGCCGGGAAGTGAACACTGAAGCTTTCTTT	CASSREVNTEAFF
TRBJ2-3	TRBD2	TRBV5-8	few	TGTGCCAGCAGCTCCCCCCGGACTAGCGGGGGGGACACAGATACGCAGTATTTT	CASSSPRTSGGDTDTQYF
TRBJ2-7	NA	TRBV20-1	NA	TGCAGTGCTAGTTATCACTCCGAGCAGTACTTC	CSASYHSEQYF
TRBJ2-7	NA	TRBV2	NA	TGTGCCAGCAGTGGAATGACAGGGAGGAACGAGCAGTACTTC	CASSGMTGRNEQYF
TRBJ1-2	NA	TRBV6-5	NA	TGTGCCAGCAGTTACTTGAGGGGCGGTTCGAATGGCTACACCTTC	CASSYLRGGSNGYTF
TRBJ2-5	TRBD1	TRBV5-1	once	TGCGCCAGCAGCTTCACAGGGGGGATGGAGGAGACCCAGTACTTC	CASSFTGGMEETQYF
TRBJ2-1	TRBD2	TRBV5-1	NA	TGCGCCAGCAGCCTGAGACTAGCGGGAGTGAGCAATGAGCAGTTCTTC	CASSLRLAGVSNEQFF
TRBJ2-7	NA	TRBV11-2	NA	TGTGCCAGCAGCTTAGGACTAGACTCCTACGAGCAGTACTTC	CASSLGLDSYEQYF
TRBJ2-7	NA	TRBV13	NA	TGTGCCAGCAGCTTAGGAAATAGAGTCCTCACCTACGAGCAGTACTTC	CASSLGNRVLTYEQYF
TRBJ2-7	TRBD1	TRBV5-6	once	TGTGCCAGCAGCTCTCCCGGGACAGGGGGATGGGAGCAGTACTTC	CASSSPGTGGWEQYF
TRBJ2-2	TRBD2	TRBV6-1	NA	TGTGCCAGCCCGGCGGGGGCCGGGGAGCTGTTTTTT	CASPAGAGELFF
TRBJ2-1	TRBD2	TRBV19	once	TGTGCCAGTAGGGGACTAGCGGTATACAATGAGCAGTTCTTC	CASRGLAVYNEQFF
TRBJ2-5	NA	TRBV7-2	few	TGTGCCAGCAGCTTAGACCTTAGGGGCGGGACACCAAAAGAGACCCAGTACTTC	CASSLDLRGGTPKETQYF
TRBJ1-2	TRBD1	TRBV29-1	NA	TGCAGCGTAGTACAGGGGGAGTATGGCTACACCTTC	CSVVQGEYGYTF
TRBJ2-7	TRBD2	TRBV11-3	many	TGTGCCAGCAGCTTAACTAGCGGGGCTTACGAGCAGTACTTC	CASSLTSGAYEQYF
TRBJ2-5	NA	TRBV29-1	once	TGCAGCGTTGCCCAGGGTGTGCTAGTACAAGAGACCCAGTACTTC	CSVAQGVLVQETQYF
TRBJ2-1	NA	TRBV14	NA	TGTGCCAGCAGCCGGTCTGAAGCGGGTGAGCAGTTCTTC	CASSRSEAGEQFF
TRBJ2-5	TRBD1	TRBV27	NA	TGTGCCAGCAGTTCGAACCAACCCACAGGGGGCAGGGTTGAGACCCAGTACTTC	CASSSNQPTGGRVETQYF
TRBJ1-2	NA	TRBV7-2	NA	TGTGCCAGCAGCTTGATCCCGGGTCCTAACTATGGCTACACCTTC	CASSLIPGPNYGYTF
TRBJ2-3	NA	TRBV11-3	NA	TGTGCCAGCAGCTTAGGGGGAGCAGATACGCAGTATTTT	CASSLGGADTQYF
TRBJ2-3	NA	TRBV27	NA	TGTGCCAGCAGTTCACCGGGGGATACGCAGTATTTT	CASSSPGDTQYF
TRBJ2-7	TRBD1	TRBV6-1	once	TGTGCCAGCAGTGTTTTGGGACAGGGGGAAACCTACGAGCAGTACTTC	CASSVLGQGETYEQYF
TRBJ1-5	TRBD1	TRBV7-9	NA	TGTGCCAGCAGCCGGACAGGGGAAGGCAATCAGCCCCAGCATTTT	CASSRTGEGNQPQHF
TRBJ2-7	NA	TRBV1	NA	TGCGCCAGCAGCCAAGCAACAGGCTCCTACGAGCAGTACTTC	CASSQATGSYEQYF
TRBJ2-1	NA	TRBV6-1	once	TGTGCCAGCAGTACGGACTCTCTAGGTGAGCAGTTCTTC	CASSTDSLGEQFF
TRBJ2-2	TRBD2	TRBV25-1	once	TGTGCCAGCATGTCTAGCGGGGTCACCGGGGAGCTGTTTTTT	CASMSSGVTGELFF
TRBJ1-2	NA	TRBV19	NA	TGTGCCAGTACTGGCAGGGTCTATGGCTACACCTTC	CASTGRVYGYTF
TRBJ2-5	NA	TRBV2	once	TGTGCCAGCAGTGACCGGACCCAGTACTTC	CASSDRTQYF
TRBJ1-1	NA	TRBV27	NA	TGTGCCAGCGGCCAGGGTTTTAGCAACACTGAAGCTTTCTTT	CASGQGFSNTEAFF
TRBJ1-4	NA	TRBV30	NA	TGTGCCTGGAGCGTAAAGGAGGGGGTGCGGGAAAAACTGTTTTTT	CAWSVKEGVREKLFF
TRBJ2-1	NA	TRBV6-6	once	TGTGCCAGCAGTTACTTAGGGATTAATGAGCAGTTCTTC	CASSYLGINEQFF
TRBJ1-2	NA	TRBV27	NA	TGTGCCAGCAGTCCCAGGGTTAACTATGGCTACACCTTC	CASSPRVNYGYTF
TRBJ2-7	TRBD1	TRBV14	NA	TGTGCCAGCAGCTCGGAACAGACAGGGGGCTCCGAGCAGTACTTC	CASSSEQTGGSEQYF
TRBJ1-2	NA	TRBV2	NA	TGTGCCAGCAGTGACGGCATGTCTAACTATGGCTACACCTTC	CASSDGMSNYGYTF
TRBJ2-1	TRBD2	TRBV6-6	NA	TGTGCCAGCAGTTACGTTAGCGGGAGGCTGGACAATGAGCAGTTCTTC	CASSYVSGRLDNEQFF
TRBJ1-1	NA	TRBV4-1	NA	TGCGCCAGCAGCCAAGAACCGGGAATGAACACTGAAGCTTTCTTT	CASSQEPGMNTEAFF
TRBJ2-1	TRBD1	TRBV19	NA	TGTGCCAGTACAGGGGGTGAGCAGTTCTTC	CASTGGEQFF
TRBJ1-2	TRBD1	TRBV7-9	NA	TGTGCCAGCACCGAATACCGGGACAGTCATGGCTACACCTTC	CASTEYRDSHGYTF
TRBJ1-1	TRBD1	TRBV6-1	NA	TGTGCCAGCAGTGAAGCGGGGACAGGGGGAACTGAAGCTTTCTTT	CASSEAGTGGTEAFF